A selection of T cell receptor beta chains follows, all from one sample in a study of blood T cell repertoires in COVID-19. Data came from immunoSEQ multiplex PCR; TCRdb stores just in-frame clones and leaves some out. The data contain 200,000 to 300,000 clones, 89% of them singletons. Input material: PBMCs or T cells enriched from blood (not recorded which). These TCRs come from a woman younger than 45 with acute COVID-19. Both conserved end residues are part of each CDR3. Each record gives: clone size, V gene, D gene, J gene, CDR3 protein, CDR3 DNA. The D gene is left open where the match is weak. Clone size is shown for a subset of rows, as once, few, many or a class of expanded clone.

clone size: NA; V gene: TRBV20-1; D gene: NA; J gene: TRBJ1-2; CDR3 protein: CSAPQGYGYTF; CDR3 DNA: TGCAGTGCTCCGCAGGGGTATGGCTACACCTTC
clone size: NA; V gene: TRBV5-8; D gene: NA; J gene: TRBJ1-1; CDR3 protein: CASSSDSRAFF; CDR3 DNA: TGTGCCAGCAGCTCGGACAGCAGGGCTTTCTTT
clone size: NA; V gene: TRBV29-1; D gene: NA; J gene: TRBJ1-2; CDR3 protein: CSVVRAPGGYTF; CDR3 DNA: TGCAGCGTTGTTAGGGCTCCGGGGGGCTACACCTTC
clone size: NA; V gene: TRBV30; D gene: NA; J gene: TRBJ1-1; CDR3 protein: CAWSTGDLKAFF; CDR3 DNA: TGTGCCTGGAGTACAGGTGATTTAAAAGCTTTCTTT
clone size: NA; V gene: TRBV6-4; D gene: NA; J gene: TRBJ1-1; CDR3 protein: CASSGAPMNTEAFF; CDR3 DNA: TGTGCCAGCAGTGGTGCACCTATGAACACTGAAGCTTTCTTT
clone size: NA; V gene: TRBV27; D gene: NA; J gene: TRBJ1-2; CDR3 protein: CASSSTLSGRRDYGYTF; CDR3 DNA: TGTGCCAGCAGTTCAACGCTTTCGGGTAGGAGGGACTATGGCTACACCTTC
clone size: NA; V gene: TRBV2; D gene: TRBD1; J gene: TRBJ1-1; CDR3 protein: CASSVRDRVTEAFF; CDR3 DNA: TGTGCCAGCAGTGTCAGGGACAGGGTCACTGAAGCTTTCTTT
clone size: NA; V gene: TRBV24-1; D gene: TRBD1; J gene: TRBJ2-3; CDR3 protein: CATGQGTDTQYF; CDR3 DNA: TGTGCCACCGGACAGGGCACAGATACGCAGTATTTT
clone size: NA; V gene: TRBV5-8; D gene: NA; J gene: TRBJ1-2; CDR3 protein: CASRYTPGQGYTF; CDR3 DNA: TGTGCCAGCAGATATACGCCAGGGCAGGGCTACACCTTC
clone size: NA; V gene: TRBV9; D gene: TRBD2; J gene: TRBJ2-3; CDR3 protein: CASSVPGLAGDTQYF; CDR3 DNA: TGTGCCAGCAGCGTACCGGGACTAGCTGGTGATACGCAGTATTTT
clone size: NA; V gene: TRBV19; D gene: NA; J gene: TRBJ1-4; CDR3 protein: CASSLTRFASKRELFF; CDR3 DNA: TGTGCCAGTAGTCTAACACGGTTCGCGTCGAAGAGGGAACTGTTTTTT
clone size: NA; V gene: TRBV30; D gene: NA; J gene: TRBJ1-6; CDR3 protein: CAWMGGPASPLHF; CDR3 DNA: TGTGCCTGGATGGGAGGGCCGGCTTCACCCCTCCACTTT
clone size: NA; V gene: TRBV24-1; D gene: NA; J gene: TRBJ2-2; CDR3 protein: CATSDTRNTGELFF; CDR3 DNA: TGTGCCACCAGTGACACCAGGAACACCGGGGAGCTGTTTTTT
clone size: once; V gene: TRBV25-1; D gene: TRBD1; J gene: TRBJ1-4; CDR3 protein: CASSLQGGNEKLFF; CDR3 DNA: TGTGCCAGCAGCTTACAGGGGGGCAATGAAAAACTGTTTTTT
clone size: NA; V gene: TRBV9; D gene: TRBD1; J gene: TRBJ1-4; CDR3 protein: CASSVAGTGGEKLFF; CDR3 DNA: TGTGCCAGCAGCGTAGCTGGGACAGGGGGTGAAAAACTGTTTTTT
clone size: NA; V gene: TRBV5-5; D gene: TRBD2; J gene: TRBJ2-7; CDR3 protein: CASSLVASGGLSYEQYF; CDR3 DNA: TGTGCCAGCAGCTTGGTAGCTAGCGGGGGCCTCTCCTACGAGCAGTACTTC
clone size: NA; V gene: TRBV5-1; D gene: NA; J gene: TRBJ1-6; CDR3 protein: CASSLDIYNSPLHF; CDR3 DNA: TGCGCCAGCAGCTTGGATATATATAATTCACCCCTCCACTTT
clone size: NA; V gene: TRBV6-2/TRBV6-3; D gene: TRBD1; J gene: TRBJ1-2; CDR3 protein: CASSYSAGGVYGYTF; CDR3 DNA: TGTGCCAGCAGTTACTCAGCAGGGGGCGTCTATGGCTACACCTTC
clone size: NA; V gene: TRBV7-2; D gene: NA; J gene: TRBJ2-3; CDR3 protein: CASSLSAGSEGDTQYF; CDR3 DNA: TGTGCCAGCAGCTTAAGTGCGGGTAGCGAAGGGGATACGCAGTATTTT
clone size: once; V gene: TRBV7-9; D gene: NA; J gene: TRBJ2-7; CDR3 protein: CASSKDGGEQYF; CDR3 DNA: TGTGCCAGCAGCAAAGATGGAGGCGAGCAGTACTTC
clone size: once; V gene: TRBV4-3; D gene: TRBD1; J gene: TRBJ1-1; CDR3 protein: CASSQADRGPTEAFF; CDR3 DNA: TGCGCCAGCAGCCAGGCCGACAGGGGGCCAACTGAAGCTTTCTTT
clone size: few; V gene: TRBV7-8; D gene: NA; J gene: TRBJ2-7; CDR3 protein: CASSSGTDSSYEQYF; CDR3 DNA: TGTGCCAGCAGCTCGGGGACTGATAGCTCCTACGAGCAGTACTTC
clone size: NA; V gene: TRBV28; D gene: TRBD1; J gene: TRBJ1-5; CDR3 protein: CASSSTRDRWAQPQHF; CDR3 DNA: TGTGCCAGCAGTTCCACCCGGGACAGATGGGCCCAGCCCCAGCATTTT
clone size: NA; V gene: TRBV7-2; D gene: TRBD1; J gene: TRBJ1-5; CDR3 protein: CASSLETGGRQPQHF; CDR3 DNA: TGTGCCAGCAGCTTGGAGACAGGGGGAAGGCAGCCCCAGCATTTT
clone size: NA; V gene: TRBV2; D gene: NA; J gene: TRBJ1-3; CDR3 protein: CASRAGKAGNTIYF; CDR3 DNA: TGTGCCAGCAGGGCAGGGAAGGCTGGAAACACCATATATTTT
clone size: NA; V gene: TRBV7-9; D gene: TRBD1; J gene: TRBJ1-1; CDR3 protein: CASSLGQGNTEAFF; CDR3 DNA: TGTGCCAGCAGCTTGGGACAGGGGAACACTGAAGCTTTCTTT
clone size: NA; V gene: TRBV7-7; D gene: NA; J gene: TRBJ2-4; CDR3 protein: CASSLVADKAKNIQYF; CDR3 DNA: TGTGCCAGCAGCTTAGTGGCCGATAAAGCCAAAAACATTCAGTACTTC
clone size: NA; V gene: TRBV7-2; D gene: NA; J gene: TRBJ1-5; CDR3 protein: CASSLVGGGEQPQHF; CDR3 DNA: TGTGCCAGCAGCTTAGTTGGAGGCGGGGAGCAGCCCCAGCATTTT
clone size: NA; V gene: TRBV4-1; D gene: NA; J gene: TRBJ1-3; CDR3 protein: CASSPSRTDSGNTIYF; CDR3 DNA: TGCGCCAGCAGCCCAAGCAGGACAGACTCTGGAAACACCATATATTTT
clone size: once; V gene: TRBV2; D gene: NA; J gene: TRBJ2-7; CDR3 protein: CASSVRLELYEQYF; CDR3 DNA: TGTGCCAGCAGTGTACGTCTGGAGTTATACGAGCAGTACTTC
clone size: NA; V gene: TRBV4-3; D gene: NA; J gene: TRBJ1-2; CDR3 protein: CASSHKTPTANYGYTF; CDR3 DNA: TGCGCCAGCAGCCATAAAACCCCGACAGCTAACTATGGCTACACCTTC
clone size: NA; V gene: TRBV9; D gene: TRBD1; J gene: TRBJ2-7; CDR3 protein: CASSARQGSSYEQYF; CDR3 DNA: TGTGCCAGCAGCGCCCGACAGGGGAGCTCCTACGAGCAGTACTTC
clone size: NA; V gene: TRBV7-9; D gene: NA; J gene: TRBJ1-2; CDR3 protein: CASSFGSEGGYTF; CDR3 DNA: TGTGCCAGCAGCTTTGGGTCTGAGGGTGGCTACACCTTC
clone size: NA; V gene: TRBV11-2; D gene: NA; J gene: TRBJ1-2; CDR3 protein: CASSLVVGAYGYTF; CDR3 DNA: TGTGCCAGCAGCTTAGTGGTAGGGGCCTATGGCTACACCTTC
clone size: NA; V gene: TRBV9; D gene: TRBD1; J gene: TRBJ1-5; CDR3 protein: CASSAMGQSNQPQHF; CDR3 DNA: TGTGCCAGCAGCGCAATGGGACAGTCCAATCAGCCCCAGCATTTT
clone size: NA; V gene: TRBV12-3/TRBV12-4; D gene: NA; J gene: TRBJ1-1; CDR3 protein: CASSFTGSEAFF; CDR3 DNA: TGTGCCAGCAGTTTTACAGGCTCTGAAGCTTTCTTT
clone size: NA; V gene: TRBV5-4; D gene: TRBD2; J gene: TRBJ2-5; CDR3 protein: CASSLAGEGTQYF; CDR3 DNA: TGTGCCAGCAGCTTGGCCGGGGAGGGGACCCAGTACTTC
clone size: NA; V gene: TRBV27; D gene: NA; J gene: TRBJ2-7; CDR3 protein: CASSSWAGLEQYF; CDR3 DNA: TGTGCCAGCAGTTCCTGGGCAGGGCTCGAGCAGTACTTC
clone size: NA; V gene: TRBV6-2/TRBV6-3; D gene: TRBD1; J gene: TRBJ1-1; CDR3 protein: CASSMDRFGTEAFF; CDR3 DNA: TGTGCCAGCAGTATGGACAGGTTCGGCACTGAAGCTTTCTTT
clone size: NA; V gene: TRBV3-1/TRBV3-2; D gene: NA; J gene: TRBJ1-1; CDR3 protein: CASSQQVNTEAFF; CDR3 DNA: TGTGCCAGCAGCCAACAGGTGAACACTGAAGCTTTCTTT
clone size: NA; V gene: TRBV19; D gene: NA; J gene: TRBJ1-5; CDR3 protein: CASQSASKPQHF; CDR3 DNA: TGTGCCAGCCAGTCTGCTTCCAAGCCCCAGCATTTT
clone size: NA; V gene: TRBV5-1; D gene: TRBD2; J gene: TRBJ2-5; CDR3 protein: CASSSIGGDEAEETQYF; CDR3 DNA: TGCGCCAGCAGCTCCATTGGGGGGGACGAAGCTGAAGAGACCCAGTACTTC
clone size: NA; V gene: TRBV6-2/TRBV6-3; D gene: TRBD1; J gene: TRBJ2-7; CDR3 protein: CASSLTGSEQYF; CDR3 DNA: TGTGCCAGCAGTCTGACAGGGTCCGAGCAGTACTTC
clone size: NA; V gene: TRBV19; D gene: TRBD1; J gene: TRBJ1-1; CDR3 protein: CASRRDRTNTEAFF; CDR3 DNA: TGTGCCAGTAGACGGGACAGGACGAACACTGAAGCTTTCTTT
clone size: NA; V gene: TRBV6-5; D gene: NA; J gene: TRBJ2-5; CDR3 protein: CASSPPGGQQETQYF; CDR3 DNA: TGTGCCAGCAGCCCCCCCGGGGGGCAACAAGAGACCCAGTACTTC